This TCR beta chain derives from a study of T cells in Graves' hyperthyroidism and ophthalmopathy. Study-wide results and caveats: A 13 V-J signature model discriminated ophthalmopathy versus stable hyperthyroidism. The model foresaw ophthalmopathy a median around seven months prior to onset.

Per germline, CDR1 SGHAT and CDR2 FQNNGV. The CDR3 has 15 residues. The ends lost 5 bases at V and 7 bases at J; junction bases unmatched: 8. Comment on this clonotype: Its antigen remains unknown.

RNA transcripts served as the template for amplifying TCR beta CDR3 regions. An initial round of RT-PCR targeting the TCR CDR3 relied on the HTBI primer set. TCRdb re-called the multiplex PCR reads through MiXCR, storing one row per CDR3 protein. The sample has around 270,000 distinct CDR3 sequences; roughly 19% are singletons. In the ophthalmopathy cohort, Clinical Activity Score was at least 3, NOSPECS grade at least 4, and duration under 3 months. The sequencing sample was made of blood. This chain uses TRBV11-2 with TRBJ2-1, with 10 positions matching TRBD2. This receptor was taken from a middle-aged man with Graves' ophthalmopathy. The CDR3, as DNA: TGTGCCAGCAGCCGTACTAGCGGGACGAGGAATGAGCAGTTCTTC. This translates into CASSRTSGTRNEQFF.